This T cell receptor (beta chain) was documented in a study of blood T cell repertoires in COVID-19. V was clipped by 2 bases and J by 0 bases; unmatched bases: 7. CDR1 is KGHSH, CDR2 LQKENI, per germline. The CDR3 loop spans 16 amino acids. Methods used by the authors: Counts of nucleated cells, estimated from reference gene primer amplification, were obtained. Method: immunoSEQ multiplex PCR; TCRdb's copy keeps in-frame clones and lacks some. V and J calls plus clone size are reproduced from that table; the DNA served to infer D and trimming. The sample records 150,000 to 200,000 clones, roughly 77% being singletons.

The material sequenced was peripheral blood. The clonotype originates from a woman between 40 and 55 years old with COVID-19, enrolled during active disease. The genes are TRBV18 and TRBJ2-7, with 7 nucleotides matching TRBD1. Written as DNA, the CDR3 is TGTGCCAGCTCACCAGTGCGGACAGGTGGCTCCTACGAGCAGTACTTC. It translates to CASSPVRTGGSYEQYF.